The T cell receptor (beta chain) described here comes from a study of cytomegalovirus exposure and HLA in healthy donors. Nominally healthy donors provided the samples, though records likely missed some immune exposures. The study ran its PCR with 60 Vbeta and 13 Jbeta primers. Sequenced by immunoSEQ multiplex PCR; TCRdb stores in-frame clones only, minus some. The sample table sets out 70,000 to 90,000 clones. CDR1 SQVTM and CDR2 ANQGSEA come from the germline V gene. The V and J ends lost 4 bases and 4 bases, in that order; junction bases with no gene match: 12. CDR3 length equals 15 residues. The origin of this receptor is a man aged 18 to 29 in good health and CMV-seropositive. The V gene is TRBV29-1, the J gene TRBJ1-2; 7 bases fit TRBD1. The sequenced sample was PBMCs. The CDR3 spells CSVGLGQILGYGYTF. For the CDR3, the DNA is TGCAGCGTTGGCCTGGGACAGATTTTAGGCTATGGCTACACCTTC.